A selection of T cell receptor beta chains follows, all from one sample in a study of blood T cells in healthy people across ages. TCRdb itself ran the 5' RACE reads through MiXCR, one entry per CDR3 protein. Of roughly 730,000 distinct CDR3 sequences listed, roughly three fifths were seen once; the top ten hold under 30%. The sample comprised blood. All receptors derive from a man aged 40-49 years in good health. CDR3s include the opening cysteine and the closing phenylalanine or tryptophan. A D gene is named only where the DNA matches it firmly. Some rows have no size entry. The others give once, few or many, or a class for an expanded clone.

CDR3nt: TGTGCCAGCAGCGGGACAGGGTTGGGCACTGAAGCTTTCTTT; CDR3aa: CASSGTGLGTEAFF; v_gene: TRBV9; abundance: .; d_gene: TRBD1; j_gene: TRBJ1-1
CDR3nt: TGCAGCGTTGTGTACCAGTCCTACGAGCAGTACTTC; CDR3aa: CSVVYQSYEQYF; v_gene: TRBV29-1; abundance: .; d_gene: .; j_gene: TRBJ2-7
CDR3nt: TGTGCCACCAGTGAGCGGGATTATGGCTACACCTTC; CDR3aa: CATSERDYGYTF; v_gene: TRBV24-1; abundance: .; d_gene: .; j_gene: TRBJ1-2
CDR3nt: TGTGCCAGCAGCTCCGGGGGGACAGGGTCCACCTACGAGCAGTACTTC; CDR3aa: CASSSGGTGSTYEQYF; v_gene: TRBV7-9; abundance: .; d_gene: TRBD1; j_gene: TRBJ2-7
CDR3nt: TGTGCCAGCAGCCAGAACTTCGACCCCCCCTACAATGAGCAGTTCTTC; CDR3aa: CASSQNFDPPYNEQFF; v_gene: TRBV4-2; abundance: few; d_gene: .; j_gene: TRBJ2-1
CDR3nt: TGTGCCAGCAGCTTCGAACCTAGCGGCGGGGAGCTGTTTTTT; CDR3aa: CASSFEPSGGELFF; v_gene: TRBV7-2; abundance: once; d_gene: TRBD2; j_gene: TRBJ2-2
CDR3nt: TGTGCCAGCAGCCAGATTGTCGGGGTAGGGGCCAACGTCCTGACTTTC; CDR3aa: CASSQIVGVGANVLTF; v_gene: TRBV11-2; abundance: few; d_gene: .; j_gene: TRBJ2-6
CDR3nt: TGCGCCAGCAGCCAAAGAGCGGAGAGCTCCTACGAGCAGTACTTC; CDR3aa: CASSQRAESSYEQYF; v_gene: TRBV4-1; abundance: .; d_gene: .; j_gene: TRBJ2-7
CDR3nt: TGTGCCAGCAGCCAAGATCTCGGGACAGAATACGAGCAGTACTTC; CDR3aa: CASSQDLGTEYEQYF; v_gene: TRBV3-1; abundance: .; d_gene: TRBD1; j_gene: TRBJ2-7
CDR3nt: TGTGCCAGCAGCTTTCTACAGGGGTCCTACGAGCAGTACTTC; CDR3aa: CASSFLQGSYEQYF; v_gene: TRBV5-6; abundance: few; d_gene: TRBD1; j_gene: TRBJ2-7
CDR3nt: TGTGCCAGCAGCCAAGATCTTGGCAGCGGGGGGAGCTCCTACAATGAGCAGTTCTTC; CDR3aa: CASSQDLGSGGSSYNEQFF; v_gene: TRBV3-1; abundance: once; d_gene: TRBD2; j_gene: TRBJ2-1
CDR3nt: TGTGCCAGCAGCCAAGGCCACCGGGACTTCCAAGAGACCCAGTACTTC; CDR3aa: CASSQGHRDFQETQYF; v_gene: TRBV14; abundance: .; d_gene: .; j_gene: TRBJ2-5
CDR3nt: TGTGCCAGCAGCAGAGTAGTAGCGGTCTCCTACAATGAGCAGTTCTTC; CDR3aa: CASSRVVAVSYNEQFF; v_gene: TRBV7-3; abundance: .; d_gene: .; j_gene: TRBJ2-1
CDR3nt: TGTGCCAGCAGTTCCCGACCCGAATTGGGACCGCTCACCTACGAGCAGTACTTC; CDR3aa: CASSSRPELGPLTYEQYF; v_gene: TRBV27; abundance: few; d_gene: .; j_gene: TRBJ2-7
CDR3nt: TGCAGTGCAACGACAGTGGCACCCAATCAGCCACAGCATTTT; CDR3aa: CSATTVAPNQPQHF; v_gene: TRBV20-1; abundance: .; d_gene: .; j_gene: TRBJ1-5
CDR3nt: TGTGCCAGCACTCCCGGACAGGGGGCTTTTGGGGCCAACGTCCTGACTTTC; CDR3aa: CASTPGQGAFGANVLTF; v_gene: TRBV6-1; abundance: .; d_gene: TRBD1; j_gene: TRBJ2-6
CDR3nt: TGCAGCGTTGAAGATCGAGGAGATAGCTCCTACAATGAGCAGTTCTTC; CDR3aa: CSVEDRGDSSYNEQFF; v_gene: TRBV29-1; abundance: .; d_gene: .; j_gene: TRBJ2-1
CDR3nt: TGCAGTGCTAGAATCTGGGTTCTTGAGGCCAACGTCCTGACTTTC; CDR3aa: CSARIWVLEANVLTF; v_gene: TRBV20-1; abundance: .; d_gene: .; j_gene: TRBJ2-6
CDR3nt: TGTGCCACCAGCAGAGATGGGGCAGACAAAGCTTTCTTT; CDR3aa: CATSRDGADKAFF; v_gene: TRBV15; abundance: once; d_gene: .; j_gene: TRBJ1-1
CDR3nt: TGCAGCGTAGTCCAGGGAGCTAACTATGGCTACACCTTC; CDR3aa: CSVVQGANYGYTF; v_gene: TRBV29-1; abundance: few; d_gene: .; j_gene: TRBJ1-2
CDR3nt: TGCAGTGCTAGAGAGGGGGAGGGAAGGAAGACCCAGTACTTC; CDR3aa: CSAREGEGRKTQYF; v_gene: TRBV20-1; abundance: .; d_gene: TRBD2; j_gene: TRBJ2-5
CDR3nt: TGTGCCAGCAGTGACATTTTTAACCAACGGGCTAATGAAAAACTGTTTTTT; CDR3aa: CASSDIFNQRANEKLFF; v_gene: TRBV6-1; abundance: .; d_gene: .; j_gene: TRBJ1-4
CDR3nt: TGCAGTGCTAGCCGAACCGGGACAGTACCCGATGAGCAGTTCTTC; CDR3aa: CSASRTGTVPDEQFF; v_gene: TRBV20-1; abundance: few; d_gene: TRBD1; j_gene: TRBJ2-1
CDR3nt: TGCGCCAGCAGCTCCGCAGGGTTCGTAGAGACCCAGTACTTC; CDR3aa: CASSSAGFVETQYF; v_gene: TRBV5-1; abundance: .; d_gene: .; j_gene: TRBJ2-5
CDR3nt: TGTGCCAGCAGTTTCTTGGCAGCCTTTAACACTGAAGCTTTCTTT; CDR3aa: CASSFLAAFNTEAFF; v_gene: TRBV12-3/TRBV12-4; abundance: .; d_gene: .; j_gene: TRBJ1-1
CDR3nt: TGTGCTAGCAGTGCGTCCGGGACAGTCTACTCTGGGGCCAACGTCCTGACTTTC; CDR3aa: CASSASGTVYSGANVLTF; v_gene: TRBV6-2/TRBV6-3; abundance: .; d_gene: TRBD1; j_gene: TRBJ2-6
CDR3nt: TGTGCCAGCAGCGTAGGTGGTTCAGGGGCGAACACTGAAGCTTTCTTT; CDR3aa: CASSVGGSGANTEAFF; v_gene: TRBV9; abundance: .; d_gene: .; j_gene: TRBJ1-1
CDR3nt: TGTGCCAGCAGCCAAGATCTAAGGGCTAGTAGGAATGAGCAGTTCTTC; CDR3aa: CASSQDLRASRNEQFF; v_gene: TRBV4-2; abundance: few; d_gene: .; j_gene: TRBJ2-1
CDR3nt: TGCAGCGTTGACATAGCGGGCAATGAGCAGTTCTTC; CDR3aa: CSVDIAGNEQFF; v_gene: TRBV29-1; abundance: many; d_gene: TRBD2; j_gene: TRBJ2-1
CDR3nt: TGTGCCAGCAGCCTAAGGGGAGGGAGGGGCGACGAGCAGTACTTC; CDR3aa: CASSLRGGRGDEQYF; v_gene: TRBV9; abundance: few; d_gene: TRBD2; j_gene: TRBJ2-7
CDR3nt: TGTGCCAGCAGTGTAAAGGGGTTAGGTGGTTCACCCCTCCACTTT; CDR3aa: CASSVKGLGGSPLHF; v_gene: TRBV25-1; abundance: many; d_gene: .; j_gene: TRBJ1-6
CDR3nt: TGTGCCAGCAGCCTGGGACTGAAATTTTTCGCTGAGCAGTTCTTC; CDR3aa: CASSLGLKFFAEQFF; v_gene: TRBV11-3; abundance: .; d_gene: .; j_gene: TRBJ2-1
CDR3nt: TGCGCCAGCAGCTTGGGCAGCTACGACAGGGGGCGAGAGACCCAGTACTTC; CDR3aa: CASSLGSYDRGRETQYF; v_gene: TRBV5-1; abundance: .; d_gene: TRBD1; j_gene: TRBJ2-5
CDR3nt: TGTGCCAGCAGCTTAACGAGGGACAACAATGAGCAGTTCTTC; CDR3aa: CASSLTRDNNEQFF; v_gene: TRBV7-3; abundance: .; d_gene: .; j_gene: TRBJ2-1
CDR3nt: TGCAGCGTTGAGAGAACAGGGGTTACGCAGTATTTT; CDR3aa: CSVERTGVTQYF; v_gene: TRBV29-1; abundance: .; d_gene: TRBD1; j_gene: TRBJ2-3
CDR3nt: TGTGCCAGCAGCCAAGAGGCCCCTGACAGGAGGGGGGCCAAAAACATTCAGTACTTC; CDR3aa: CASSQEAPDRRGAKNIQYF; v_gene: TRBV4-2; abundance: .; d_gene: .; j_gene: TRBJ2-4
CDR3nt: TGCAGCGTTGAGGTGGGAGGCCAAGAGACCCAGTACTTC; CDR3aa: CSVEVGGQETQYF; v_gene: TRBV29-1; abundance: few; d_gene: .; j_gene: TRBJ2-5
CDR3nt: TGCGCCAGCAGCTTGATGGGACTAGCGGAACAAGAGACCCAGTACTTC; CDR3aa: CASSLMGLAEQETQYF; v_gene: TRBV5-1; abundance: .; d_gene: TRBD2; j_gene: TRBJ2-5
CDR3nt: TGCAGCGTCGCTCGGAAGGACACTGAAGCTTTCTTT; CDR3aa: CSVARKDTEAFF; v_gene: TRBV29-1; abundance: .; d_gene: .; j_gene: TRBJ1-1
CDR3nt: TGTGCCAGCAGCCAAGTACCACCGGGACTAGCGGGACCCAGCTCCTACAATGAGCAGTACTTC; CDR3aa: CASSQVPPGLAGPSSYNEQYF; v_gene: TRBV3-1; abundance: .; d_gene: TRBD2; j_gene: TRBJ2-7
CDR3nt: TGTGCCAGCGGACTAACCGGGACAGGGGGCTACGAGCAGTACTTC; CDR3aa: CASGLTGTGGYEQYF; v_gene: TRBV14; abundance: .; d_gene: TRBD1; j_gene: TRBJ2-7
CDR3nt: TGTGCCAGCAGTTACGGGTTGGGAGGAATAGAGACCCAGTACTTC; CDR3aa: CASSYGLGGIETQYF; v_gene: TRBV6-6; abundance: .; d_gene: .; j_gene: TRBJ2-5
CDR3nt: TGTGCCAGCAGCCCCGACGCAGAGACCCAGTACTTC; CDR3aa: CASSPDAETQYF; v_gene: TRBV7-9; abundance: few; d_gene: .; j_gene: TRBJ2-5
CDR3nt: TGTGCCAGCAGCCAAGAAGGACAGTCCCAAGAGACCCAGTACTTC; CDR3aa: CASSQEGQSQETQYF; v_gene: TRBV4-2; abundance: once; d_gene: .; j_gene: TRBJ2-5
CDR3nt: TGTGCCACCTCAAGGGGACAGGTCTACGAGCAGTACTTC; CDR3aa: CATSRGQVYEQYF; v_gene: TRBV27; abundance: .; d_gene: TRBD1; j_gene: TRBJ2-7